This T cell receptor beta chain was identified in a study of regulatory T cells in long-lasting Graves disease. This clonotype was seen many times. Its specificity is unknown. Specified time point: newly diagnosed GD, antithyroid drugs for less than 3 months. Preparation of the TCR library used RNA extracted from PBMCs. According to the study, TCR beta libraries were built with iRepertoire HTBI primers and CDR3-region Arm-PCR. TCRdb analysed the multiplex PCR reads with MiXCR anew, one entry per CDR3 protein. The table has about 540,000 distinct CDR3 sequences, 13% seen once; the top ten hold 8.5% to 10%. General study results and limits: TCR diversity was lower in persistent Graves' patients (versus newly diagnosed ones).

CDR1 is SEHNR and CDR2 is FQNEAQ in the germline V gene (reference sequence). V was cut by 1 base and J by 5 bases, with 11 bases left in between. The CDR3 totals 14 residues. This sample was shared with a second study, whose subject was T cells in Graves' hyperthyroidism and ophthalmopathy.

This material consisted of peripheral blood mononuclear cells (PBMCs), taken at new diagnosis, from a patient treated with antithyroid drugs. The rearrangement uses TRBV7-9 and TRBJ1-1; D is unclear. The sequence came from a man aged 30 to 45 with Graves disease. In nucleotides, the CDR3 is TGTGCCAGCAGCTTAGACCCTCGCGGAACTGAAGCTTTCTTT. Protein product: CASSLDPRGTEAFF.